The 8 T cell receptor beta chains given below trace back to one sample, sequenced in a study of control samples from healthy donors and cancer patients. Only in-frame clones appear in the TCRdb table, and some are missing; sequencing was by immunoSEQ multiplex PCR. The sample has tens of thousands of clones, more than 85% seen once. Material for sequencing was PBMCs. These receptors all stem from a man aged 25 to 40 with colorectal cancer.

This chain links TRBV10-2 with TRBJ1-5; TRBD1 matches at 7 bases. CDR1 WSHSY and CDR2 SAAADI come from the germline V gene. The CDR3 runs 15 residues. V shed 7 bases, J shed 7 bases, and the junction held 13 bases outside the gene matches. The CDR3 coding sequence is TGCGCCAGCACCACCTCACAGACAGGGAGGCAGCCCCAGCATTTT. Amino acids: CASTTSQTGRQPQHF.

The V gene is TRBV7-8, the J gene TRBJ1-5; D gene unclear. Deletions cut 3 bases from V and 4 bases from J, with 13 bases between. This CDR3 is built from 15 residues. Germline V gene sequence: CDR1 SGHVS, CDR2 FQNEAQ. In DNA form, the CDR3 reads TGTGCCAGCAGCTTCAAGTCGCCCGGGAATCAGCCCCAGCATTTT. Translation gives CASSFKSPGNQPQHF. The whole variable domain, filled in from reference TRBV7-8 and TRBJ1-5, reads GAGVSQSPRYKVAKRGQDVALRCDPISGHVSLFWYQQALGQGPEFLTYFQNEAQLDKSGLPSDRFFAERPEGSVSTLKIQRTQQEDSAVYLCASSFKSPGNQPQHFGDGTRLSIL.

V and J are TRBV11-2 and TRBJ1-2, with TRBD1 identical over 8 bases. Germline loops: CDR1 SGHAT, CDR2 FQNNGV. The V segment lost 2 bases and the J segment 0 bases; nucleotides outside the gene matches: 8. CDR3 size: 17 residues. The CDR3 coding sequence is TGTGCCAGCAGCTTATTCCAGGGGGCAGGATCTAACTATGGCTACACCTTC. The encoded protein is CASSLFQGAGSNYGYTF.

This clone was found once. The chain couples TRBV5-4 to TRBJ2-1, with 7 positions matching TRBD1. Germline values: CDR1 SGHNT, CDR2 YYREEE (reference sequence). The ends lost 5 bases at V and 5 bases at J; junction bases unmatched: 10. This CDR3 contains 15 residues. CDR3 DNA: TGTGCCAGCAGATACCCGGGACAGCCAAACAATGAGCAGTTCTTC. Translation gives CASRYPGQPNNEQFF. Complete variable domain (other parts from reference TRBV5-4 and TRBJ2-1): ETGVTQSPTHLIKTRGQQVTLRCSSQSGHNTVSWYQQALGQGPQFIFQYYREEENGRGNFPPRFSGLQFPNYSSELNVNALELDDSALYLCASRYPGQPNNEQFFGPGTRLTVL.

The V gene is TRBV24-1, the J gene TRBJ1-1, with D possibly TRBD1 on 5 matching bases. The germline gives CDR1 KGHDR, CDR2 SFDVKD. The CDR3 is made up of 13 amino acids. V lost 7 bases and J lost 5, with 13 bases in between. CDR3 nucleotides: TGTGCCACCAGCCTCGGAAGGGGTACTGAAGCTTTCTTT. This encodes CATSLGRGTEAFF.

The sample holds one count of this clone. This chain connects TRBV18 to TRBJ1-3, with 8 bases identical to TRBD1. CDR1 KGHSH and CDR2 LQKENI come from the germline V gene. The CDR3 contains 14 residues. V was pared by 4 bases and J by 3 bases, with 2 bases of the junction left unmatched. The CDR3 protein is CASSQDRDGNTIYF. CDR3 DNA sequence: TGTGCCAGCTCACAGGACAGGGATGGAAACACCATATATTTT.

CDR3: CASSPRGAADTQYF. The CDR3 nucleotides are TGTGCCAGTAGTCCCAGAGGAGCAGCAGATACGCAGTATTTT. This chain uses TRBV19 with TRBJ2-3; D uncertain. CDR1 and CDR2 from the germline V gene are LNHDA and SQIVND (reference sequence). The CDR3 runs to 14 residues. V lost 5 bases, J lost 4 bases, and 13 bases lay in between.

This chain uses TRBV24-1 with TRBJ2-5, with 9 bases aligning to TRBD1. The junction had 6 bases not matched to a gene; V was cut back by 4 bases and J by 4 bases. Germline V CDR1 and CDR2: KGHDR, SFDVKD. The CDR3 contains 15 residues. CDR3: CATSEVGQGGETQYF. In nucleotides, the CDR3 is TGTGCCACCAGTGAAGTGGGACAGGGAGGAGAGACCCAGTACTTC.